Below, one T cell receptor beta chain is given with its context. Per the original data handling: Amplification from reference gene primers served as the basis for estimated nucleated cell counts. Profiled with immunoSEQ multiplex PCR; TCRdb holds only in-frame clones, not every one. From that table come the V and J calls and clone size; the DNA was used to work out D and trimming. The table includes 100,000 to 150,000 clones, over 75% detected once. The trim removed 1 base at V and 4 bases at J, leaving 7 bases unmatched. Per germline, CDR1 SGHRS and CDR2 YFSETQ. The CDR3 has 17 amino acids. This sample is drawn from a study of blood T cell repertoires in COVID-19. Whole-study context: Spain, Italy and the United States supplied samples that represented acute and convalescent COVID-19. PBMCs, B-cell-depleted T cells, or T cells provided the cDNA or gDNA that made up the material.

The rearrangement links TRBV5-1 to TRBJ2-2; 10 nucleotides agree with TRBD1. The sample comprised peripheral blood. This clonotype was sampled from an elderly woman with acute or convalescent COVID-19. CDR3 in amino acids: CASSLQGQGFPTGELFF. For the CDR3, the DNA is TGCGCCAGCAGCTTGCAGGGACAGGGGTTTCCCACCGGGGAGCTGTTTTTT.